Shown below are 10 T cell receptor beta chains from a single sample sequenced in a study of T cell responses to AZD1222 COVID-19 vaccine (dated by TCRdb to the early 2020s). The library came from the immunoSEQ multiplex PCR assay. TCRdb obtained this table from immuneACCESS and retained in-frame rearrangements with V and J assigned. These tables miss some clones; where compared with another copy, unresolved V genes account for less than half of the shortfall, and the remainder is unexplained. This sample holds 150,000 or so clones; over 85% were observed only once. Clones ranked in the top ten supply 18% of the sample. The sample's time point label, in plain terms: baseline before first vaccination. Sequenced here: peripheral blood, sampled on day 0 of AZD1222 vaccination. The receptors originated from an adult in good health.

CDR3 bases: TGTGCCAGCAGTCCCTCCATTGTCCCGGGCAATCAGCCCCAGCATTTT. It specifies CASSPSIVPGNQPQHF. This sequence joins TRBV27 and TRBJ1-5; D is unresolved. V lost 5 bases and J lost 2, with 16 bases in between. This CDR3 region has 16 residues. Germline CDR1 and CDR2: MNHEY and SMNVEV (reference sequence).

The gene calls are TRBV6-5 and TRBJ2-3; D may be TRBD1 (6 bases). Trimming pared 7 bases from V and 0 bases from J, leaving 8 bases between. CDR1 and CDR2 from the germline V gene are MNHEY and SVGAGI. The CDR3 sequence is 13 residues long. The CDR3 protein is CASIDRSTDTQYF. The CDR3 DNA reads as TGTGCCAGCATCGACAGGAGCACAGATACGCAGTATTTT.

The chain is built from TRBV12-5 and TRBJ2-7; perhaps TRBD1 as D (6 bases). Germline CDR1 LGHNT, CDR2 FRNRAP. V was clipped by 0 bases and J by 5 bases, with 14 bases between them. The CDR3 totals 15 residues. DNA for the CDR3: TGTGCTAGTGGTTTGGTACACGGCAGGGGCGACGAGCAGTACTTC. Protein sequence: CASGLVHGRGDEQYF.

In DNA, the CDR3 is TGTGCCAGCAGTCCACCAAACATTCGGGGCACAGATACGCAGTATTTT. Translating gives CASSPPNIRGTDTQYF. V gene TRBV6-7 combines with J gene TRBJ2-3; D unresolved. TRBV6-7 carries the ORF label, with uncertain function. The CDR3 extends over 16 amino acids. Deletions cut 5 bases from V and 1 base from J, with 16 bases between.

The chain recombines TRBV9 with TRBJ2-1; D possibly corresponds to TRBD1 (7 bases). Germline V gene sequence: CDR1 SGDLS, CDR2 YYNGEE. V lost 4 bases, J lost 6 bases, and 17 bases lay in between. This CDR3 comprises 15 residues. The CDR3 DNA follows: TGTGCCAGCAGCTTCAGGGGGGCAGGGAGCAATGAGCAGTTCTTC. Translating gives CASSFRGAGSNEQFF.

This rearrangement joins TRBV7-8 to TRBJ2-7; possible D gene TRBD1, 6 bases. The germline CDR1 and CDR2 sequences are SGHVS and FQNEAQ. The length of the CDR3 is 13 residues. V was shortened by 4 bases and J by 1 base, with 8 bases between the two germline ends. The CDR3 DNA follows: TGTGCCAGCAGCTCGGGACAATCCTACGAGCAGTACTTC. Translating it yields CASSSGQSYEQYF.

V and J are TRBV30 and TRBJ1-2; D remains unclear. V lost 5 bases to trimming and J lost 8 bases, with 18 bases between them. Per the germline V gene, CDR1 is GTSNPN and CDR2 is SVGIG (reference sequence). The CDR3 extends over 13 amino acids. CDR3 DNA sequence: TGTGCCTGGGCCCCGGACGGCCGCGGAGGCTACACCTTC. Residues: CAWAPDGRGGYTF.

This sequence joins TRBV20-1 and TRBJ2-1, with TRBD2 identical over 8 bases. From germline, CDR1 is DFQATT and CDR2 SNEGSKA (reference sequence). The CDR3 runs 11 residues. The trim removed 6 bases at V and 8 bases at J, leaving 3 bases unmatched. CDR3 coding DNA: TGCAGTGCAGGACTAGCCCATGAGCAGTTCTTC. As protein: CSAGLAHEQFF.

The chain links TRBV19 to TRBJ1-1; no reliable D call. Germline V gene sequence: CDR1 LNHDA, CDR2 SQIVND (reference sequence). Trimming took 3 bases from V and 3 from J, leaving 11 bases between them. This CDR3 comprises 14 residues. CDR3: CASSIGQAYTEAFF. CDR3 in DNA: TGTGCCAGTAGTATCGGCCAGGCCTACACTGAAGCTTTCTTT.

V usage is TRBV11-3 and J usage is TRBJ1-1; no clear D gene. The length of the CDR3 is 15 residues. Germline V gene sequence: CDR1 SGHNT, CDR2 YENEEA. The ends were cut back, 1 base at V and 0 bases at J, with 9 bases in the middle. DNA for the CDR3: TGTGCCAGCAGCTTAGGCGGCCGCTTGAACACTGAAGCTTTCTTT. Protein: CASSLGGRLNTEAFF.